A single sample is the source of the 3 T cell receptor beta chains below, sequenced in a study of early T cells in non-severe SARS-CoV-2 infection (dated by TCRdb to the early 2020s). Library prep was done by 5' RACE. The sequencer was a NextSeq 500. In TCRdb, the public reads were trimmed at Q25 with fastp and aligned with MiXCR, with productive beta chains retained. CDR3 protein duplicates are merged, each entry listing the most common genes and DNA. For this sample there are tens of thousands of distinct CDR3 sequences; 12% appear just once. The top ten constitute 3% to 5% of the sample. Material: whole blood. These receptors originate from an adult who was a healthcare worker with PCR-confirmed SARS-CoV-2 infection or an uninfected control (not recorded which).

This clonotype was seen at least ten times. The genes are TRBV18 and TRBJ2-1; weak D call: TRBD2 (6 bases). The CDR3 is 14 amino acids. CDR1 KGHSH and CDR2 LQKENI come from the germline V gene. The V end was cut by 6 bases, the J end by 3 bases, with 12 bases between. CDR3 in DNA: TGTGCCAGCTCTGGGACTGGGGGCTACAATGAGCAGTTCTTC. It codes for CASSGTGGYNEQFF.

By frequency in the sample, this clonotype is medium-sized. The chain carries TRBV5-6 and TRBJ1-2; D not certain. This CDR3 contains 14 residues. CDR1 SGHDT and CDR2 YYEEEE come from the germline V gene. V was trimmed by 0 bases and J by 0 bases, leaving 6 bases between them. The CDR3 protein is CASSLEGSNYGYTF. The DNA for the CDR3 is TGTGCCAGCAGCTTGGAGGGATCTAACTATGGCTACACCTTC. Combining the CDR3 with reference TRBV5-6 and TRBJ1-2 gives the whole variable domain DAGVTQSPTHLIKTRGQQVTLRCSPKSGHDTVSWYQQALGQGPQFIFQYYEEEERQRGNFPDRFSGHQFPNYSSELNVNALLLGDSALYLCASSLEGSNYGYTFGSGTRLTVV.

The chain carries TRBV19 and TRBJ2-2; perhaps TRBD2 as D (5 bases). The CDR3 runs 12 residues. The germline gives CDR1 LNHDA, CDR2 SQIVND (reference sequence). V was trimmed by 9 bases and J by 7 bases, leaving 12 bases between them. The CDR3 nucleotides read TGTGCCAGCGAATTCGGAGGCGGGGAGCTGTTTTTT. As protein: CASEFGGGELFF.